This TCR beta chain derives from a study of T cell responses to AZD1222 COVID-19 vaccine (dated by TCRdb to the early 2020s). Background for the entire study: A total of about 230 trial participants underwent TCR sequencing, of whom about 210 received two doses of AZD1222 and some 26 received two doses of the MenACWY control vaccine. Trial participants were enrolled by age into 18-55, 56-69 and 70-plus year subgroups, with roughly 160, 29 and 62 TCR-sequenced participants respectively. Points the paper makes about the study in general: After two AZD1222 doses, both the breadth and the depth of spike-specific TCRs were significantly higher than at day 0 and than in MenACWY recipients. Nearly half of unique spike-specific TCRs reportedly recognized epitopes outside regions mutated in the B.1.351 and B.1.1.7 variants. The 56-69-year group was small, and its depth increase did not reach significance, likely because of low power. Only six or seven AZD1222 recipients were SARS-CoV-2 seropositive at baseline, limiting conclusions about previously exposed vaccinees. Participants were mostly white British, with more females than males. The authors suggested clonal diversity may have been underestimated. Vaccine-associated CD4 TCRs spanned the whole spike protein, with dominant responses in regions 160-218 and 743-854. Because no day 14 peak-response samples were available, repertoires were characterized only after the peak T cell response.

Worth noting for this clone: The antigen this receptor binds is unknown. Base-call qualities are not available, and no considerably larger clone is one nucleotide away.

The junction carries 11 bases between V and J, which are trimmed by 4 bases and 2 bases respectively. The CDR3, cysteine through phenylalanine, is 14 amino acids long. Only the CDR3 part of the read is kept: 42 bases, read in frame from the first base. Via the germline V gene, CDR1 is SNHLY and CDR2 FYNNEI. The intended sense of this specimen's time point label: about 28 days (+/-7) after the second vaccine dose. AZD1222 recipients given second doses at about 4 weeks or at about 12 weeks were pooled, since spike-specific TCR depth and breadth were not found to differ between the two schedules. Vaccinee samples were obtained from the UK trials COV001 and COV002, which included a single-blind randomized controlled phase 2/3 trial of AZD1222 (ChAdOx1 nCoV-19) in healthy adults. Trial participant PBMC samples were collected at day 0 and day 28 after the second dose for TCRbeta chain sequencing. The CDR3 regions of human TCRbeta chains were analyzed by immunosequencing. On the study's bioinformatics: TCRs in the repertoires were compared against a reference library of SARS-CoV-2-specific TCRs that had been generated with the MIRA antigen-specificity platform. Breadth was defined as the fraction of unique TCRs that were SARS-CoV-2-associated, and depth was defined as the fraction of total T cells that were SARS-CoV-2-associated. Each spike-specific TCR was assigned to its reactive spike region and to a CD4 or CD8 class using the MIRA data. Log10-transformed breadth and depth values were compared by one-way ANOVA with Sidak's multiple comparisons tests. This is the immuneACCESS table as TCRdb keeps it, with only in-frame sequences that have V and J called. A part of the clones is gone; compared with another copy, unresolved V genes explain less than half, and the rest is unexplained. Clone size and V and J calls were adopted from that table, with D and trimming inferred from the DNA. The sample table lists more than 80,000 clones, approximately 90% of them with a count of one. The top ten clonotypes cover under 35% of the sample.

The source of this sequence is an adult who received the AZD1222 COVID-19 vaccine. The starting material was peripheral blood, obtained 28 days after the second AZD1222 dose. The chain was built from TRBV2 and TRBJ1-2, and the D gene may be TRBD1, 5 bases matching. The CDR3: CASSAPDTNYGYTF. In nucleotides, the sequence is TGTGCCAGCAGTGCTCCGGACACAAACTATGGCTACACCTTC. The CDR3 plus the reference TRBV2 and TRBJ1-2 genes for the other parts give the full variable domain: EPEVTQTPSHQVTQMGQEVILRCVPISNHLYFYWYRQILGQKVEFLVSFYNNEISEKSEIFDDQFSVERPDGSNFTLKIRSTKLEDSAMYFCASSAPDTNYGYTFGSGTRLTVV.